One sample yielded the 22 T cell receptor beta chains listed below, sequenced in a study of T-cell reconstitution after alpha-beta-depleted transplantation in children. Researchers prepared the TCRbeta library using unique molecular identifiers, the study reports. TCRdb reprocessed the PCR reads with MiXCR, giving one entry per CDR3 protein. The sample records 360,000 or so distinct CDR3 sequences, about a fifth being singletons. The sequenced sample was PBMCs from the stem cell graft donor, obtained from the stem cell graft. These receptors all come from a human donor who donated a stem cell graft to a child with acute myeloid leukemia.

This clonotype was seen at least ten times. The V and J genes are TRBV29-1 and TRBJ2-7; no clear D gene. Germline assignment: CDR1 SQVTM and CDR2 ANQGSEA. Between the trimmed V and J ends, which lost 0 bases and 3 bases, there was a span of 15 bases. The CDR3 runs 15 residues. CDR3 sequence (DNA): TGCAGCGTTGAAGATCGGTCCCACTTTTACTACGAGCAGTACTTC. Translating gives CSVEDRSHFYYEQYF.

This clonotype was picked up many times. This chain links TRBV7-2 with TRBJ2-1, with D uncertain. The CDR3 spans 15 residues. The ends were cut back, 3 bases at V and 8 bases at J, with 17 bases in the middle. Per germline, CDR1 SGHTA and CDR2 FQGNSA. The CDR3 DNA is TGTGCCAGCAGCTTGTATAGGGTTGAGTTAGATGAGCAGTTCTTC. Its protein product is CASSLYRVELDEQFF.

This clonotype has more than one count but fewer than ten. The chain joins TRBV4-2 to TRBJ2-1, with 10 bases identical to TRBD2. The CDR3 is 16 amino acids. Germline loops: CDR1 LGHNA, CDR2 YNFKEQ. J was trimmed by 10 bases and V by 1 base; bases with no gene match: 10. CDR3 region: CASSQVRLAGVYEQFF. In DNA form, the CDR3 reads TGTGCCAGCAGCCAAGTTAGGCTAGCGGGAGTCTACGAGCAGTTCTTC.

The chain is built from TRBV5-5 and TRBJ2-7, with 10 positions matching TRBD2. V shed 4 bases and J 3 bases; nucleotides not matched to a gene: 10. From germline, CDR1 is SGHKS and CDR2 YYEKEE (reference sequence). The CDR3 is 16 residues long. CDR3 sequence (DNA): TGTGCCAGCAGCCCGGACGAACTAGCGGGAATCTACGAGCAGTACTTC. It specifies CASSPDELAGIYEQYF.

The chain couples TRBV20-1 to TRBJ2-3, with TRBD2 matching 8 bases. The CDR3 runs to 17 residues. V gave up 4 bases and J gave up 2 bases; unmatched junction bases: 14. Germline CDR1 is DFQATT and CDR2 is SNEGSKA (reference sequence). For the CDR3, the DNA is TGCAGTGCTACAAAGAGGGGCGGGAGGTCCCTCACAGATACGCAGTATTTT. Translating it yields CSATKRGGRSLTDTQYF.

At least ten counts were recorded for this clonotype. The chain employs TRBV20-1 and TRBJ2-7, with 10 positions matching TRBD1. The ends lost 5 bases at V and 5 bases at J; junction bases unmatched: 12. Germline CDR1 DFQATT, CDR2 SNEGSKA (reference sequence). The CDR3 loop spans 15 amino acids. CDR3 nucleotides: TGCAGTGCTGCCGATAGACAGGGGGCGTCAAACGAGCAGTACTTC. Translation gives CSAADRQGASNEQYF.

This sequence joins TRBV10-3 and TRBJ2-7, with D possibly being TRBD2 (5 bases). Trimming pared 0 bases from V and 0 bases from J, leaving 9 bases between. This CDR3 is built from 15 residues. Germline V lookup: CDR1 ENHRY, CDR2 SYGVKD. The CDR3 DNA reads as TGTGCCATCAGTGAGTCGAGCGAGGGCTCCTACGAGCAGTACTTC. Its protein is CAISESSEGSYEQYF.

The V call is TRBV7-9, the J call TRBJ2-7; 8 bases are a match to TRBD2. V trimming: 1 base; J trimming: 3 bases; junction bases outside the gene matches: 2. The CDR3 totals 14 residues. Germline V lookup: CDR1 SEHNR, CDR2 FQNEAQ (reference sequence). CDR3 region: CASSLVAGGYEQYF. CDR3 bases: TGTGCCAGCAGCTTAGTGGCGGGAGGCTACGAGCAGTACTTC.

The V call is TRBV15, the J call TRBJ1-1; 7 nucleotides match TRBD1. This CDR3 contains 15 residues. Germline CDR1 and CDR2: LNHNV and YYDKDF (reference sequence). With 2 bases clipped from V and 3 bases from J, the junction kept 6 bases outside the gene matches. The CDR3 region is CATSRRQGRDTEAFF. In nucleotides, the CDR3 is TGTGCCACCAGCAGACGACAGGGTAGGGACACTGAAGCTTTCTTT.

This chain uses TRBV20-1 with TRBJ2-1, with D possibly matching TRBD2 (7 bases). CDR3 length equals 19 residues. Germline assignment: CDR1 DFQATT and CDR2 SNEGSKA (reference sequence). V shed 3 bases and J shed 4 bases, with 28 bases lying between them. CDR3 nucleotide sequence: TGCAGTGCTAGCGGCCCTTCGGACAGACTGAGCGGGGATTACAATGAGCAGTTCTTC. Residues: CSASGPSDRLSGDYNEQFF.

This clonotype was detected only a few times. The CDR3 region has the DNA TGTGCCAGCAGCTCCGGGGCTGGCATTCAGTACTTC. Protein product: CASSSGAGIQYF. J is TRBJ2-4 and V is TRBV13; TRBD1 or TRBD2 may be the D gene (5 bases each). The CDR3 contains 12 residues. Per germline, CDR1 PRHDT and CDR2 FYEKMQ (reference sequence). V lost 4 bases and J 9 bases, leaving 10 bases between the germline ends.

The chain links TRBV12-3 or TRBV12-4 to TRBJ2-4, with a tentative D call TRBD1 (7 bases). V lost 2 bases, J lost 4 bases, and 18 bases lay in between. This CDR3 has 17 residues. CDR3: CASSLSRTGGFKNIQYF. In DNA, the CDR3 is TGTGCCAGCAGTTTATCCCGGACAGGAGGGTTTAAAAACATTCAGTACTTC.

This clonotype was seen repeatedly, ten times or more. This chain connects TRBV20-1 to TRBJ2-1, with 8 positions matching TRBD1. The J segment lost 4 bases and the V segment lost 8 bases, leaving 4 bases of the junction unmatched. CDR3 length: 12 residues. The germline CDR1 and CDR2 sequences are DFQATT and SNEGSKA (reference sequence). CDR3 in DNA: TGCAGTCCAGGGGGCGAGTACAATGAGCAGTTCTTC. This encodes CSPGGEYNEQFF.

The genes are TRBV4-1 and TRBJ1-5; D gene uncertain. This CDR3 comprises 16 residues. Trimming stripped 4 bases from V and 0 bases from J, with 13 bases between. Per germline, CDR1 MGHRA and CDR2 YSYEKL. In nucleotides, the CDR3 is TGCGCCAGCAGCCCTAAGGGATTACCTAGCAATCAGCCCCAGCATTTT. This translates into CASSPKGLPSNQPQHF.

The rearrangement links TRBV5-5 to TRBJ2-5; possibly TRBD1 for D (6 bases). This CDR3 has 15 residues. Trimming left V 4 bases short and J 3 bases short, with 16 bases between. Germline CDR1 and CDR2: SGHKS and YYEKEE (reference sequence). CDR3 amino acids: CASSLLTGMEETQYF. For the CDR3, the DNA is TGTGCCAGCAGCCTCTTGACAGGAATGGAAGAGACCCAGTACTTC.

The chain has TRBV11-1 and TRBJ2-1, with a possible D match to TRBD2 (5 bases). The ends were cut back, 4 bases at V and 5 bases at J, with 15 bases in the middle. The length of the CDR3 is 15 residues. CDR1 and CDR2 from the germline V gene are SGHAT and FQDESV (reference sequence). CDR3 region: CASSSGSRAHNEQFF. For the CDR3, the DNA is TGTGCCAGCAGCTCTGGGAGTAGGGCCCACAATGAGCAGTTCTTC.

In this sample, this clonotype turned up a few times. CDR3 loop: CASSLTGGHEQYF. The CDR3 DNA reads TGTGCCAGCAGTTTAACAGGCGGCCACGAGCAGTACTTC. This rearrangement joins TRBV27 to TRBJ2-7, with D perhaps matching TRBD1 (5 bases). Germline values: CDR1 MNHEY, CDR2 SMNVEV (reference sequence). The CDR3 extends over 13 amino acids. V lost 2 bases and J 5 bases, leaving 10 bases between the germline ends.

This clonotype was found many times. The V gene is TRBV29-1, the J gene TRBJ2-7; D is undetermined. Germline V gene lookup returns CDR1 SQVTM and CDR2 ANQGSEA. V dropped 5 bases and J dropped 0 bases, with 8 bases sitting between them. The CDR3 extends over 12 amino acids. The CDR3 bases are TGCAGCGTTTCTGGAAGCTCCTACGAGCAGTACTTC. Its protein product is CSVSGSSYEQYF.

This CDR3 is CASSSQGLDTQYF. CDR3 DNA: TGTGCCAGCAGTTCGCAGGGGTTAGATACGCAGTATTTT. V usage is TRBV12-3 or TRBV12-4 and J usage is TRBJ2-3, with a tentative D call TRBD1 (6 bases). The germline V and J ends were trimmed by 4 bases and 5 bases, with 10 bases remaining between them. The CDR3 extends over 13 amino acids.

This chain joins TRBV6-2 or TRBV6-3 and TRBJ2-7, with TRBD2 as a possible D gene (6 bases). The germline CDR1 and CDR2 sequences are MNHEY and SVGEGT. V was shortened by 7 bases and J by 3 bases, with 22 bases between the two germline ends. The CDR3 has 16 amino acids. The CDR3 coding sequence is TGTGCCAGCACCTTGCCCACGACGGGACTCAACTACGAGCAGTACTTC. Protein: CASTLPTTGLNYEQYF.

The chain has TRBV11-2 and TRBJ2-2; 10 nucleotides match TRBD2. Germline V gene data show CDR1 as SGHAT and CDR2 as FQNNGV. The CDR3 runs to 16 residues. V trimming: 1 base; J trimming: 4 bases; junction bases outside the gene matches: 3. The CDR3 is CASSLGAGGPTGELFF. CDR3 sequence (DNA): TGTGCCAGCAGCTTAGGAGCGGGAGGGCCCACCGGGGAGCTGTTTTTT.

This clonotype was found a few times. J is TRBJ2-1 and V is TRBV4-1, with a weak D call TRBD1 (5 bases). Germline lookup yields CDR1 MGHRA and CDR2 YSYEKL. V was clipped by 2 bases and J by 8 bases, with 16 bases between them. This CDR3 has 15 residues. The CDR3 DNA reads TGCGCCAGCAGCCAACTAGAATTAGCAGGGTATGAGCAGTTCTTC. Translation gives CASSQLELAGYEQFF.